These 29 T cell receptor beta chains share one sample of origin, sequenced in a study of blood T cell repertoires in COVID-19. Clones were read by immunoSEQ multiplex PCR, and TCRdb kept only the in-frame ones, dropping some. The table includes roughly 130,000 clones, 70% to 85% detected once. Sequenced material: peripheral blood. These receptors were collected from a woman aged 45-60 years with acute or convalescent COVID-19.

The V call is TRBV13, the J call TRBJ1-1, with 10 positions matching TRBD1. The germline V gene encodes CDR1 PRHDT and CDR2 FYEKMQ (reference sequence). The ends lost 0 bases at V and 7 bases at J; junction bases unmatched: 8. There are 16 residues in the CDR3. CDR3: CASSLGRQGAIGEAFF. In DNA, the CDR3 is TGTGCCAGCAGCTTAGGGCGACAGGGGGCTATTGGTGAAGCTTTCTTT.

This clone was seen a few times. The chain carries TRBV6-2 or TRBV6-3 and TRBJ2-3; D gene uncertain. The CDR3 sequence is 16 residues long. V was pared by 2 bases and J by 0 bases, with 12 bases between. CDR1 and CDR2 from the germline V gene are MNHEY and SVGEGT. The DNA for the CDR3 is TGTGCCAGCAGTTACCCCAGGTCAACTAGCACAGATACGCAGTATTTT. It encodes CASSYPRSTSTDTQYF.

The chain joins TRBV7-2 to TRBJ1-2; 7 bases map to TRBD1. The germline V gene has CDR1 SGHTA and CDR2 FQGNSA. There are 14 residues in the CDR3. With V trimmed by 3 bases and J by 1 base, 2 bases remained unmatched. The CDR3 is CASSLTGLNYGYTF. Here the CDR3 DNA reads TGTGCCAGCAGCTTGACAGGGCTTAACTATGGCTACACCTTC.

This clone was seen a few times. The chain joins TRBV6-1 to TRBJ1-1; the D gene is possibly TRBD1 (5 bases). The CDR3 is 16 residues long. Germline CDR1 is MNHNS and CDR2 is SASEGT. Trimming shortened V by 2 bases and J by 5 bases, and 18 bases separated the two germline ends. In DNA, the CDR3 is TGTGCCAGCAGTGAATCTTGGGGAGGTGGGGGGACTGAAGCTTTCTTT. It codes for CASSESWGGGGTEAFF.

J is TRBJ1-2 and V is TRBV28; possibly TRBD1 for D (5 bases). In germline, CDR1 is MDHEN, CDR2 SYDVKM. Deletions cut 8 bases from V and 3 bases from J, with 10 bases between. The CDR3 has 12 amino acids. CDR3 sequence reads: CASGRADYGYTF. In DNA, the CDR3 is TGTGCCAGCGGCAGGGCAGACTATGGCTACACCTTC.

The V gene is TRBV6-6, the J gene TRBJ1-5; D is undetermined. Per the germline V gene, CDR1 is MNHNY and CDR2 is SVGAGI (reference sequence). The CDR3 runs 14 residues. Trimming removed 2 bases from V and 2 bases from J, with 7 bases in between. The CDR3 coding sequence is TGTGCCAGCAGTTACGGGCCGGGCAATCAGCCCCAGCATTTT. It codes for CASSYGPGNQPQHF.

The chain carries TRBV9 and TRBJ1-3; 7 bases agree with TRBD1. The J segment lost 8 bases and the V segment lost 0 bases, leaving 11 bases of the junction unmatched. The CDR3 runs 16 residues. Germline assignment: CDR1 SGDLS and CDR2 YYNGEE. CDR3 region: CASSVDVGGIGDTIYF. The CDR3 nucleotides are TGTGCCAGCAGCGTAGATGTAGGGGGCATAGGGGACACCATATATTTT.

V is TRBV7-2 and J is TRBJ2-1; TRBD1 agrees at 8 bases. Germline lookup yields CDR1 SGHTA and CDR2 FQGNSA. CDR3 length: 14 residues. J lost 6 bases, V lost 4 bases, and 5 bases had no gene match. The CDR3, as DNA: TGTGCCAGCAGCTGGGGACAGGCCGGCAATGAGCAGTTCTTC. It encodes CASSWGQAGNEQFF.

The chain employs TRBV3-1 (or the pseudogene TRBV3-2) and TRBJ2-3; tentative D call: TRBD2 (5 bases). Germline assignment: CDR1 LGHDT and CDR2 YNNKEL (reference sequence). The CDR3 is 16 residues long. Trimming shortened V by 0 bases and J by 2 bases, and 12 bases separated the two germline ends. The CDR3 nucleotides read TGTGCCAGCAGCCAAGAATCTACTAGATTCACAGATACGCAGTATTTT. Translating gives CASSQESTRFTDTQYF.

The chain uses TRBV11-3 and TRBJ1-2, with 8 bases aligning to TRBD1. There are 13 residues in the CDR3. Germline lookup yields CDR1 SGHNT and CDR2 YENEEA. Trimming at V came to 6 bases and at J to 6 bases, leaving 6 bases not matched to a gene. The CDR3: CASSRGQEDGYTF. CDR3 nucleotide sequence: TGTGCCAGCAGTAGGGGACAGGAGGATGGCTACACCTTC.

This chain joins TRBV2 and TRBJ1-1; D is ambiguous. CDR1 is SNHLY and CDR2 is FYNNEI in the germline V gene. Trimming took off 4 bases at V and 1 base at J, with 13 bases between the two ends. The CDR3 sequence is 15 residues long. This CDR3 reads CASSVGLRENTEAFF. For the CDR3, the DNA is TGTGCCAGCAGTGTTGGACTGAGGGAGAACACTGAAGCTTTCTTT.

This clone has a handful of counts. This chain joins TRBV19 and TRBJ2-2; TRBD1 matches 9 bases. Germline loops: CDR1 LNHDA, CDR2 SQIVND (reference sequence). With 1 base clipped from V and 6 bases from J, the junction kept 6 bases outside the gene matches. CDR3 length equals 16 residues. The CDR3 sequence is CASSIVPGTGSGELFF. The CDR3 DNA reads TGTGCCAGTAGTATAGTCCCCGGGACAGGGTCCGGGGAGCTGTTTTTT.

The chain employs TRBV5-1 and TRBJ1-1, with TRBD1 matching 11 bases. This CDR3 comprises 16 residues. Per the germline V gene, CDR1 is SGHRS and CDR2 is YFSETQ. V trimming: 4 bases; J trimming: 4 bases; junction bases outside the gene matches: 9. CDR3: CASSRSRDRGGTEAFF. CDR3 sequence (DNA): TGCGCCAGCAGCAGGTCCCGGGACAGGGGGGGCACTGAAGCTTTCTTT.

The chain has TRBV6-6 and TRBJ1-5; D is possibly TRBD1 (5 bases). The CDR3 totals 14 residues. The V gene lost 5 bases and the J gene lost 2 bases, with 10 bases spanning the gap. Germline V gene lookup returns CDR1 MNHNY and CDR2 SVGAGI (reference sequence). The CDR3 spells CASSTDRRNQPQHF. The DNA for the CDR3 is TGTGCCAGCAGTACCGACAGACGCAATCAGCCCCAGCATTTT.

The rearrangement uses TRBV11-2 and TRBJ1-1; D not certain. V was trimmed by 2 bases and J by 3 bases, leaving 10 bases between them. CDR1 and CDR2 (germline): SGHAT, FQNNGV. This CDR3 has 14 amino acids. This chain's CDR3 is CASSLLQFHTEAFF. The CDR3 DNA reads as TGTGCCAGCAGCTTATTACAATTTCACACTGAAGCTTTCTTT. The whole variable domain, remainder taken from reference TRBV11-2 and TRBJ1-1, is EAGVAQSPRYKIIEKRQSVAFWCNPISGHATLYWYQQILGQGPKLLIQFQNNGVVDDSQLPKDRFSAERLKGVDSTLKIQPAKLEDSAVYLCASSLLQFHTEAFFGQGTRLTVV.

The CDR3 nucleotides read TGTGCCAGCAGGCAGGGCTACCAAGAGACCCAGTACTTC. This translates into CASRQGYQETQYF. The chain uses TRBV6-5 and TRBJ2-5; TRBD1 might be the D (5 bases). The germline CDR1 and CDR2 sequences are MNHEY and SVGAGI. CDR3 length equals 13 residues. The V gene lost 6 bases and the J gene lost 0 bases, with 8 bases spanning the gap.

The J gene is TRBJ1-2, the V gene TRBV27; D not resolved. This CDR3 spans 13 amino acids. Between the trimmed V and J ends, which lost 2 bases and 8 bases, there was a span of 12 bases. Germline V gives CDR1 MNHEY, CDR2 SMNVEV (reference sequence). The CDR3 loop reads CASSLAGFGGYTF. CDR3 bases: TGTGCCAGCAGTTTAGCCGGGTTTGGGGGCTACACCTTC.

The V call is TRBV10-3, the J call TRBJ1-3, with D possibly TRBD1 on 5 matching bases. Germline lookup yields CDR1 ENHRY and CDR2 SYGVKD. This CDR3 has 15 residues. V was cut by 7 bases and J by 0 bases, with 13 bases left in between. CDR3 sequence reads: CAIKRDPLSGNTIYF. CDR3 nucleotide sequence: TGTGCCATCAAGCGGGACCCCCTCTCTGGAAACACCATATATTTT.

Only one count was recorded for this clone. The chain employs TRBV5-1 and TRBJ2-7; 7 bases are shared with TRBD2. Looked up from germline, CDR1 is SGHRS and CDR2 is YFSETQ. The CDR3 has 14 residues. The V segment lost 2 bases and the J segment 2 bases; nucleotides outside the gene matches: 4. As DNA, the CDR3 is TGCGCCAGCAGCTTCGGGGGGACTCCCTACGAGCAGTACTTC. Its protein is CASSFGGTPYEQYF.

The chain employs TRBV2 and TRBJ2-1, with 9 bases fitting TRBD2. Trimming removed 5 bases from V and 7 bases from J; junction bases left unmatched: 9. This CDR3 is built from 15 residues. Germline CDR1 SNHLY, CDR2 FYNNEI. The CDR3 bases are TGTGCCAGCAGTAATACCGGGACTAGCTCAAATGAGCAGTTCTTC. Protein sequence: CASSNTGTSSNEQFF.

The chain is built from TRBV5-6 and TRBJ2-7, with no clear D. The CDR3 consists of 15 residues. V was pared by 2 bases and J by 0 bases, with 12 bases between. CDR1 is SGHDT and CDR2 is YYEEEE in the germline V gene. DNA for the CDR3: TGTGCCAGCAGCTTTGGCGGTACGAACTCCTACGAGCAGTACTTC. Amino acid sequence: CASSFGGTNSYEQYF.

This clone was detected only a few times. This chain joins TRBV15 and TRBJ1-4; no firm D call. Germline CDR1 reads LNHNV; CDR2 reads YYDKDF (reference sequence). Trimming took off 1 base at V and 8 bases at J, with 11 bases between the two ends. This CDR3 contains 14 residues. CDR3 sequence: CATSRAPTEEKLFF. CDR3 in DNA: TGTGCCACCAGCAGAGCCCCGACGGAGGAAAAACTGTTTTTT. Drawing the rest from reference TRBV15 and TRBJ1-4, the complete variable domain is DAMVIQNPRYQVTQFGKPVTLSCSQTLNHNVMYWYQQKSSQAPKLLFHYYDKDFNNEADTPDNFQSRRPNTSFCFLDIRSPGLGDTAMYLCATSRAPTEEKLFFGSGTQLSVL.

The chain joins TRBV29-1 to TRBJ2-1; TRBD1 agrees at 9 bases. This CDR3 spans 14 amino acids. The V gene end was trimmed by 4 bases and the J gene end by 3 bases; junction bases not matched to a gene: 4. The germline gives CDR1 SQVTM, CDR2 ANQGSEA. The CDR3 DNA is TGCAGCGTTGGAACGGGACAGGGCTACAATGAGCAGTTCTTC. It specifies CSVGTGQGYNEQFF.

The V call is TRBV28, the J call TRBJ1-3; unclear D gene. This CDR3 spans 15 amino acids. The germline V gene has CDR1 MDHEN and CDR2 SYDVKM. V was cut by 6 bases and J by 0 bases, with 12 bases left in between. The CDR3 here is CASRGDTVSGNTIYF. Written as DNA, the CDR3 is TGTGCCAGCAGGGGAGACACGGTCTCTGGAAACACCATATATTTT.

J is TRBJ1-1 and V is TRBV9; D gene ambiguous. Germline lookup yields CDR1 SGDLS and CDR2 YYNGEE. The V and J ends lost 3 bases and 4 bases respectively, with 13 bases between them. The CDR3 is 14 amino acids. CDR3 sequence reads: CASSALDSGTEAFF. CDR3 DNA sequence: TGTGCCAGCAGCGCCCTTGACTCGGGCACTGAAGCTTTCTTT.

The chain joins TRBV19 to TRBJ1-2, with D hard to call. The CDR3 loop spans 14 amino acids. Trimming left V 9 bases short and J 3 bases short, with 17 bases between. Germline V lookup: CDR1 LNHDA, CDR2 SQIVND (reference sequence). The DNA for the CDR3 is TGTGCCAGCAGACCCGCGGGTCTAGACTATGGCTACACCTTC. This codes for CASRPAGLDYGYTF. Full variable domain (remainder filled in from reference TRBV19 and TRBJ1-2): DGGITQSPKYLFRKEGQNVTLSCEQNLNHDAMYWYRQDPGQGLRLIYYSQIVNDFQKGDIAEGYSVSREKKESFPLTVTSAQKNPTAFYLCASRPAGLDYGYTFGSGTRLTVV.

CDR3 sequence (DNA): TGTGCCTGGAGTGTAGGGGTCTCTGGAAACACCATATATTTT. This sequence encodes CAWSVGVSGNTIYF. V gene TRBV30 combines with J gene TRBJ1-3; D possibly corresponds to TRBD1 (5 bases). The CDR3 is 14 amino acids. V lost 0 bases, J lost 0 bases, and 6 bases lay in between. Looked up from germline, CDR1 is GTSNPN and CDR2 is SVGIG (reference sequence). Supplemented by reference TRBV30 and TRBJ1-3, the full variable domain reads SQTIHQWPATLVQPVGSPLSLECTVEGTSNPNLYWYRQAAGRGLQLLFYSVGIGQISSEVPQNLSASRPQDRQFILSSKKLLLSDSGFYLCAWSVGVSGNTIYFGEGSWLTVV.

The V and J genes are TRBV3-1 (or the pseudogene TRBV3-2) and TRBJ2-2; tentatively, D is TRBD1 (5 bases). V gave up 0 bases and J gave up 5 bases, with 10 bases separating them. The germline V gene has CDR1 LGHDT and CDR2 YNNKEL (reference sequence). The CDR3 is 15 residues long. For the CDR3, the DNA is TGTGCCAGCAGCCAAGAGGAAGGGGTGACCGGGGAGCTGTTTTTT. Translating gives CASSQEEGVTGELFF.

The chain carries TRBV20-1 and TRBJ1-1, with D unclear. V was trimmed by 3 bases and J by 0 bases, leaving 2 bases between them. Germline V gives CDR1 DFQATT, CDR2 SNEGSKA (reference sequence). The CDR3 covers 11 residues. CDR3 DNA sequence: TGCAGTGCTAGCTTGAACACTGAAGCTTTCTTT. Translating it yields CSASLNTEAFF.